The 10 T cell receptor beta chains below were found in one sample sequenced in a study of post-analysis software for immune sequencing data. Study outcomes and limitations: Patients had higher frequencies than controls of about 5 TRBV segments, including TRBV5-6, TRBV5-1 and TRBV20-1.

Every TCR beta cDNA library bore unique molecular identifiers. TCRdb ran MiXCR on the PCR reads and lists one entry per CDR3 protein. The table includes about 400,000 distinct CDR3 sequences, less than 35% detected once. These receptors' antigens are unknown. The specimen was blood. All receptors derive from a girl between 5 and 17 years old with multiple sclerosis.

The rearrangement links TRBV29-1 to TRBJ2-3; TRBD2 agrees at 11 bases. Germline V lookup: CDR1 SQVTM, CDR2 ANQGSEA. The CDR3 loop spans 16 amino acids. With V trimmed by 7 bases and J by 5 bases, 14 bases remained unmatched. The CDR3 coding sequence is TGCAGCGCCGGAAGAGTTAGCGGGGGGGCAGGAGATACGCAGTATTTT. Translated: CSAGRVSGGAGDTQYF.

This chain uses TRBV10-2 with TRBJ2-2, with D unresolved. V lost 1 base, J lost 5 bases, and 8 bases lay in between. There are 14 residues in the CDR3. Germline assignment: CDR1 WSHSY and CDR2 SAAADI. Here the CDR3 DNA reads TGCGCCAGCAGTGAGTTAGCATTGACCGGGGAGCTGTTTTTT. It codes for CASSELALTGELFF.

This chain joins TRBV7-9 and TRBJ2-1; D assignment may be TRBD1 or TRBD2 (6 bases each). Germline V gives CDR1 SEHNR, CDR2 FQNEAQ (reference sequence). CDR3 length: 15 residues. V was cut by 4 bases and J by 0 bases, with 10 bases left in between. CDR3 DNA sequence: TGTGCCAGCAGCTGGGGGGCGAGCTCCTACAATGAGCAGTTCTTC. Protein: CASSWGASSYNEQFF.

A few counts support this clonotype. V is TRBV11-1 and J is TRBJ2-1; 9 bases are shared with TRBD2. Trimming removed 2 bases from V and 6 bases from J; junction bases left unmatched: 23. Germline CDR1 SGHAT, CDR2 FQDESV (reference sequence). This CDR3 spans 21 amino acids. The CDR3 region has the DNA TGTGCCAGCAGCTTACCCAAAACTATAGCGGGGGCTACACTAACCGGCAATGAGCAGTTCTTC. It is translated as CASSLPKTIAGATLTGNEQFF. Full variable domain (outside the CDR3, taken from reference TRBV11-1 and TRBJ2-1): EAEVAQSPRYKITEKSQAVAFWCDPISGHATLYWYRQILGQGPELLVQFQDESVVDDSQLPKDRFSAERLKGVDSTLKIQPAELGDSAMYLCASSLPKTIAGATLTGNEQFFGPGTRLTVL.

This clonotype was seen repeatedly, ten times or more. CDR3 region: CAISESYLAGVYSYEQYF. The CDR3 coding sequence is TGTGCCATCAGTGAGAGCTACCTAGCGGGGGTCTACTCCTACGAGCAGTACTTC. The V call is TRBV10-3, the J call TRBJ2-7, with 10 bases matching TRBD2. Germline V gives CDR1 ENHRY, CDR2 SYGVKD. The CDR3 extends over 18 amino acids. The J segment lost 0 bases and the V segment lost 2 bases, leaving 10 bases of the junction unmatched.

This clonotype was counted a few times. The V call is TRBV4-1, the J call TRBJ2-7, with D maybe TRBD2 (5 bases). The CDR3 has 14 residues. Germline CDR1 reads MGHRA; CDR2 reads YSYEKL. V lost 0 bases to trimming and J lost 0 bases, with 6 bases between them. CDR3 coding DNA: TGCGCCAGCAGCCAAGAAGGGAGCTCCTACGAGCAGTACTTC. It is translated as CASSQEGSSYEQYF.

Details on this clonotype: At one boundary the junction diverges from the germline segment, which might be a read error. The J gene is TRBJ2-2, the V gene TRBV11-2, with a tentative D call TRBD2 (6 bases). This CDR3 spans 17 amino acids. Looked up from germline, CDR1 is SGHAT and CDR2 is FQNNGV. DNA for the CDR3: TGTGCCAGCAGCTTCCGCCGAGGTGGGGAGGACACCGGGGAGCGGTTTTTT. Residues: CASSFRRGGEDTGERFF.

This clonotype was seen a handful of times. V usage is TRBV6-2 or TRBV6-3 and J usage is TRBJ2-7; no clear D gene. V was trimmed by 3 bases and J by 2 bases, leaving 8 bases between them. Germline V gene lookup returns CDR1 MNHEY and CDR2 SVGEGT. CDR3 length: 13 residues. The CDR3 nucleotides read TGTGCCAGCAGTTATAGTCGCCCCTACGAGCAGTACTTC. It yields the protein CASSYSRPYEQYF.

This clonotype has more than one count but fewer than ten. The chain carries TRBV2 and TRBJ1-1; weak D call: TRBD1 (6 bases). CDR1 and CDR2 (germline): SNHLY, FYNNEI. This CDR3 has 15 amino acids. The V and J ends lost 2 bases and 2 bases respectively, with 12 bases between them. CDR3 coding DNA: TGTGCCAGCAGTGAAAGAGGACAGATCAACACTGAAGCTTTCTTT. Translating gives CASSERGQINTEAFF. The full variable domain, rest sourced from reference TRBV2 and TRBJ1-1, is EPEVTQTPSHQVTQMGQEVILRCVPISNHLYFYWYRQILGQKVEFLVSFYNNEISEKSEIFDDQFSVERPDGSNFTLKIRSTKLEDSAMYFCASSERGQINTEAFFGQGTRLTVV.

The table lists this clonotype with a few counts. This sequence joins TRBV20-1 and TRBJ2-7; the match to TRBD1 covers 8 bases. V gave up 6 bases and J gave up 7 bases; unmatched junction bases: 11. CDR3 length: 13 residues. The germline V gene encodes CDR1 DFQATT and CDR2 SNEGSKA (reference sequence). CDR3 nucleotide sequence: TGCAGTGCCTCCGGGACAGGTAGTTTGGAGCAGTACTTC. Translating it yields CSASGTGSLEQYF.